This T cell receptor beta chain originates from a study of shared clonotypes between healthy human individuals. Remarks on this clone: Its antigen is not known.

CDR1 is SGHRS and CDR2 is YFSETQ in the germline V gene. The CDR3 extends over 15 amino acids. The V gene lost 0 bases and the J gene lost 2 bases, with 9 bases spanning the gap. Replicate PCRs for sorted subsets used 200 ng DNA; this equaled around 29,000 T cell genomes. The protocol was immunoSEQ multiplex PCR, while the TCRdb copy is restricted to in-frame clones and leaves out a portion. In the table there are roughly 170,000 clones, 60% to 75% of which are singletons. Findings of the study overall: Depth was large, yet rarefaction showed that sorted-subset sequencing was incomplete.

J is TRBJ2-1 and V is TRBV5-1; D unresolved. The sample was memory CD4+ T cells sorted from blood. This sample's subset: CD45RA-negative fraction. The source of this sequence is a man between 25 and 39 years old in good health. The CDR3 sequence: CASSLVGATYNEQFF. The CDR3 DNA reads TGCGCCAGCAGCTTGGTCGGAGCCACCTACAATGAGCAGTTCTTC.